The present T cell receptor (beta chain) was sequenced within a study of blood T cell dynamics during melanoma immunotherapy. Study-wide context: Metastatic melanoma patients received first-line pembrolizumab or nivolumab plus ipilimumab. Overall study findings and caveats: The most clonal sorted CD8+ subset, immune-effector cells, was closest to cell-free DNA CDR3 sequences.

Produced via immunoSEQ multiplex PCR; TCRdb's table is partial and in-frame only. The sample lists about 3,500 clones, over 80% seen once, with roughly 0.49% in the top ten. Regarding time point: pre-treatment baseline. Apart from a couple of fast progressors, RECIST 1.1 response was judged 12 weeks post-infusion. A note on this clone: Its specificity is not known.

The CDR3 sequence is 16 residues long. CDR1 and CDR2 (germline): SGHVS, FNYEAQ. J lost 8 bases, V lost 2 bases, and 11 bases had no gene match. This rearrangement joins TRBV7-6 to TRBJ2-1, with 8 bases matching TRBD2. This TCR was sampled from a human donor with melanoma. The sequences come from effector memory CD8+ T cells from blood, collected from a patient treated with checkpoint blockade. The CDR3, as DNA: TGTGCCAGCAGCTTATACCGGGGGACTAGTGGCGATGAGCAGTTCTTC. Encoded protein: CASSLYRGTSGDEQFF.